This T cell receptor (beta chain) came from a study of beta chain features in type 1 diabetes. CDR1 is MNHEY and CDR2 is SVGAGI in the germline V gene. This CDR3 comprises 16 residues. The V segment lost 0 bases and the J segment 9 bases; nucleotides outside the gene matches: 9. Whole-study results and caveats: All four CD4+ subsets from Type 1 diabetes patients carried moderately but significantly shorter TCRB CDR3s. Sequencing the cDNA could make cells with high TCR expression show up more than they should.

TCRB transcripts that were expressed got sequenced, as all of the isolated RNA had been reverse transcribed. Generated by immunoSEQ multiplex PCR, the TCRdb table keeps only in-frame clones and is missing some. The sample consists of more than 300,000 clones, over 10% of them appearing once. Concerning this clone: Its cognate antigen is unknown.

V gene TRBV6-5 combines with J gene TRBJ2-1; 9 positions match TRBD1. Sequenced input: naive CD4+ T cells from blood. The receptor's source is a woman younger than 30 with type 1 diabetes. The CDR3 here is CASSYSWDRAFGEQFF. CDR3 sequence (DNA): TGTGCCAGCAGTTACTCTTGGGACAGGGCTTTCGGTGAGCAGTTCTTC.